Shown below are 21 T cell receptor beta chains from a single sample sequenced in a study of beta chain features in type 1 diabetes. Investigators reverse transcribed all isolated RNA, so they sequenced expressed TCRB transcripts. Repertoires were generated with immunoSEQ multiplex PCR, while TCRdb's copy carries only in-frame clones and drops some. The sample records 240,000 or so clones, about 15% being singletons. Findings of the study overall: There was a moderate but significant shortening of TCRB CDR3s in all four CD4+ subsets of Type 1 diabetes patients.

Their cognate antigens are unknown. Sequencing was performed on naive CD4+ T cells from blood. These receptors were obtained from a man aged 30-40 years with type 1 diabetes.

DNA for the CDR3: TGTGCCAGCAGCTTAGCGGAAGAGACCCAGTACTTC. This codes for CASSLAEETQYF. V gene TRBV11-2 combines with J gene TRBJ2-5; D is unclear. The V gene lost 1 base and the J gene lost 3 bases, with 3 bases spanning the gap. CDR3 length: 12 residues. Germline CDR1 is SGHAT and CDR2 is FQNNGV.

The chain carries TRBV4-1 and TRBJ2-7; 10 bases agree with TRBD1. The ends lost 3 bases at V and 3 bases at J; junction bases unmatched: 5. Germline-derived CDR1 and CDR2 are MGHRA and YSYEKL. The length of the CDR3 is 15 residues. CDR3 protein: CASSQPGQGSYEQYF. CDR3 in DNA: TGCGCCAGCAGCCAGCCGGGACAGGGGAGCTACGAGCAGTACTTC.

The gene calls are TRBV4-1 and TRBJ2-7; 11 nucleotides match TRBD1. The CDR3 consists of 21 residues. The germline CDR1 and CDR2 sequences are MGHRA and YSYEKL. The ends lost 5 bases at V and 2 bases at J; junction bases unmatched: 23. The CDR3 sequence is CASSSQYFQGQGAYPAYEQYF. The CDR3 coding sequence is TGCGCCAGCAGCTCGCAATATTTCCAAGGACAGGGGGCCTACCCGGCCTACGAGCAGTACTTC.

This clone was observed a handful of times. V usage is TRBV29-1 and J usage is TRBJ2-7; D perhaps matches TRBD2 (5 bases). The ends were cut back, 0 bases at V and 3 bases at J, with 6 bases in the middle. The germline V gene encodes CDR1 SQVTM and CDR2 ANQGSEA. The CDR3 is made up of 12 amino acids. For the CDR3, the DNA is TGCAGCGTTGAAGACGCGGGCTACGAGCAGTACTTC. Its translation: CSVEDAGYEQYF.

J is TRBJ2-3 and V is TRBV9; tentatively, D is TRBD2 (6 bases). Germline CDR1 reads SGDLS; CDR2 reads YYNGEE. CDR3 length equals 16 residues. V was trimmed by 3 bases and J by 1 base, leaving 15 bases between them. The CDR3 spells CASSAGVAERTDTQYF. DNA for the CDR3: TGTGCCAGCAGCGCGGGGGTGGCAGAACGCACAGATACGCAGTATTTT. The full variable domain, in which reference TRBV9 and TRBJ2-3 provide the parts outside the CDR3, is DSGVTQTPKHLITATGQRVTLRCSPRSGDLSVYWYQQSLDQGLQFLIQYYNGEERAKGNILERFSAQQFPDLHSELNLSSLELGDSALYFCASSAGVAERTDTQYFGPGTRLTVL.

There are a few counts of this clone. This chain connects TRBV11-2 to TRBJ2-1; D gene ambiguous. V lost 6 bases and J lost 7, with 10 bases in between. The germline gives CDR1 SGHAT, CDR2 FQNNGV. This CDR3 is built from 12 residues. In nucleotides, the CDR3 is TGTGCCAGCAGGCAATCGAGAAATGAGCAGTTCTTC. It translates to CASRQSRNEQFF.

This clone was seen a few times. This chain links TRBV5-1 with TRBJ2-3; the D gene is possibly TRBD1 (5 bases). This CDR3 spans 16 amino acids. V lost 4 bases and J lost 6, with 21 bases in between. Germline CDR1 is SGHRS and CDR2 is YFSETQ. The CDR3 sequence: CASSTGLQVLWDTQYF. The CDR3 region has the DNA TGCGCCAGCAGCACAGGCCTCCAGGTGCTGTGGGATACGCAGTATTTT.

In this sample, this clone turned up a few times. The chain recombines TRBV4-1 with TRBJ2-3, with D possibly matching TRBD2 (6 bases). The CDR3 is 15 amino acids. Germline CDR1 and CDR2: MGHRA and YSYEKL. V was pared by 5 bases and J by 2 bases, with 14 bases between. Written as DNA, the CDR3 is TGCGCCAGCAGCGCTTCGGGACTCGTCACAGATACGCAGTATTTT. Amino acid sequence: CASSASGLVTDTQYF.

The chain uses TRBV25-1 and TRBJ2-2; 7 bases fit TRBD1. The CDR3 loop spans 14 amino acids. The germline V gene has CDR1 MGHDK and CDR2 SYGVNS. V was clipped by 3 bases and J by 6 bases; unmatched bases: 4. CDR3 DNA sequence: TGTGCCAGCAGTGAGACAGGGATTGCCGGGGAGCTGTTTTTT. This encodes CASSETGIAGELFF.

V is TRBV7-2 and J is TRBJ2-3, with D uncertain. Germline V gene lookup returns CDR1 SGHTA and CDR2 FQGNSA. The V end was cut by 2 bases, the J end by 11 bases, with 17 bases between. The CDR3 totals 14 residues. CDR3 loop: CASSLFPTETQQYF. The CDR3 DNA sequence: TGTGCCAGCAGCTTATTCCCTACGGAGACCCAGCAGTATTTT.

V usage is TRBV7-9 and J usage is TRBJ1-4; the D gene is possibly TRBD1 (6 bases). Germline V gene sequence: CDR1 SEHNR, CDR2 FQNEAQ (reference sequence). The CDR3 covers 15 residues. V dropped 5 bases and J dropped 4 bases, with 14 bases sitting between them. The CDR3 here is CASSPRQALNEKLFF. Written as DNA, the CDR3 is TGTGCCAGCAGCCCGAGACAGGCCCTTAATGAAAAACTGTTTTTT.

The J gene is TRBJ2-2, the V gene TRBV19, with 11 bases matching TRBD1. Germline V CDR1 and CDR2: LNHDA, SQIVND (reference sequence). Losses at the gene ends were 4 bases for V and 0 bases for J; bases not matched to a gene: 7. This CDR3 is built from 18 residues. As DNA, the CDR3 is TGTGCCAGTAGTACCCGGACAGGGGGCTCGGCGAACACCGGGGAGCTGTTTTTT. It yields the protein CASSTRTGGSANTGELFF.

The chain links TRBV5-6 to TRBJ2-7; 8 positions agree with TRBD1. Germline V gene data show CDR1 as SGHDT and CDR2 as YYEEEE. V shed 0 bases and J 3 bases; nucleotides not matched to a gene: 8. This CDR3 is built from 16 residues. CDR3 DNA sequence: TGTGCCAGCAGCTTGGCGGTCAGGGGGCGCTTCTACGAGCAGTACTTC. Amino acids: CASSLAVRGRFYEQYF.

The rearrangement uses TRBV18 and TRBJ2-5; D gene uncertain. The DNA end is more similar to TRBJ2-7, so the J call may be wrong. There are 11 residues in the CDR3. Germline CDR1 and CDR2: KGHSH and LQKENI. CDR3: CASSPNHEQYF. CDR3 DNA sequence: TGTGCCAGCTCACCAAACCACGAGCAGTACTTC.

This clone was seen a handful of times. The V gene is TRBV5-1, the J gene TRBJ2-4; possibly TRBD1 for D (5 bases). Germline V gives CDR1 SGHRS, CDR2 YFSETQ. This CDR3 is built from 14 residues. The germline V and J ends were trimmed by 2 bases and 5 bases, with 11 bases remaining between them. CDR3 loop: CASSFPGNQNIQYF. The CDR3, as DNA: TGCGCCAGCAGCTTCCCAGGGAACCAAAACATTCAGTACTTC. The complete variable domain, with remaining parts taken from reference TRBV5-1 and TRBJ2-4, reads KAGVTQTPRYLIKTRGQQVTLSCSPISGHRSVSWYQQTPGQGLQFLFEYFSETQRNKGNFPGRFSGRQFSNSRSEMNVSTLELGDSALYLCASSFPGNQNIQYFGAGTRLSVL.

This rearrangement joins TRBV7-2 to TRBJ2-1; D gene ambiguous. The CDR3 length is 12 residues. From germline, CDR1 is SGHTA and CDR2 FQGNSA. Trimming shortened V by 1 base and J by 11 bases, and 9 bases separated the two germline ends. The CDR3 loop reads CASSLVGFKQFF. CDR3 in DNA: TGTGCCAGCAGCTTAGTCGGGTTCAAGCAGTTCTTC.

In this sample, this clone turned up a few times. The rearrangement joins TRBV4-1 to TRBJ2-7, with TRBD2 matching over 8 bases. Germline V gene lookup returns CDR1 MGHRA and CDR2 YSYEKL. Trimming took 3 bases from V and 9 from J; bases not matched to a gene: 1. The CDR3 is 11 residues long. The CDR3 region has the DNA TGCGCCAGCAGCCAGGCGGGAGGGCAGTACTTC. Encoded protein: CASSQAGGQYF.

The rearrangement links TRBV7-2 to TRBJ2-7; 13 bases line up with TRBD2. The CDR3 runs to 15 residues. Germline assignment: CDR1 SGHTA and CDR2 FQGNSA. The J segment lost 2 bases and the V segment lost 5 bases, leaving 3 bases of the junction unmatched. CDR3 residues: CASSTGLAGTYEQYF. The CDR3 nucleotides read TGTGCCAGCAGCACGGGACTAGCGGGGACCTACGAGCAGTACTTC.

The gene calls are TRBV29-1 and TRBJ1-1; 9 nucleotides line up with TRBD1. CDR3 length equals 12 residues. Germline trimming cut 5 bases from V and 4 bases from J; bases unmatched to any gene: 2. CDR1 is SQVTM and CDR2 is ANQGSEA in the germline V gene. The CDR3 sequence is CSVNRGPTEAFF. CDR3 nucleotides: TGCAGCGTTAACAGGGGGCCCACTGAAGCTTTCTTT.

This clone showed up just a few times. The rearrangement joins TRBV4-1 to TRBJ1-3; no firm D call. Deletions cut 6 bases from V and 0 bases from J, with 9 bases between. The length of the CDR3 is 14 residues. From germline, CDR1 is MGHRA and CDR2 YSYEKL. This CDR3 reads CASRLDTSGNTIYF. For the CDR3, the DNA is TGCGCCAGCAGGCTTGACACCTCTGGAAACACCATATATTTT.

The CDR3 nucleotides are TGTGCCAGCAGCGCACCGCCAGGGGCACCCCTCCACTTT. Its translation is CASSAPPGAPLHF. The rearrangement uses TRBV27 and TRBJ1-6, with a weak D call TRBD1 (6 bases). From germline, CDR1 is MNHEY and CDR2 SMNVEV (reference sequence). The CDR3 runs 13 residues. V lost 6 bases to trimming and J lost 11 bases, with 14 bases between them.